Listed here is a single T cell receptor beta chain. The data were taken from a study of shared clonotypes between healthy human individuals. This table comes from immunoSEQ multiplex PCR, and its TCRdb copy is limited to in-frame clones, with some not included. The table includes about 2 million clones, around 95% detected once. Sequenced input: naive CD4+ T cells sorted from blood. Subset meaning: CD45RA+ positively selected. The clonotype comes from a man between 18 and 35 years old in good health.

CDR3 protein: CASNRQGTYNEQFF. The CDR3 coding sequence is TGTGCCAGCAATAGACAGGGTACCTACAATGAGCAGTTCTTC. The chain joins TRBV9 to TRBJ2-1; 7 nucleotides line up with TRBD1. After removal of 6 bases from V and 2 bases from J, the junction contained 5 bases not matched to a gene. The CDR3 spans 14 residues. In germline, CDR1 is SGDLS, CDR2 YYNGEE.